Presented here are 26 T cell receptor beta chains from one specimen sequenced in a study of blood T cells in healthy people across ages. Using a J-beta primer mix together with a sample-barcoded 5' primer, a second PCR was run for about 7 to 12 cycles. MiXCR, applied by TCRdb to the 5' RACE reads, yields one record per CDR3 protein. The sample includes around 1,000,000 distinct CDR3 sequences, approximately 25% of them seen just once. Separately, the same data were catalogued under a study of T cells of mothers and their children.

Sequencing input: blood. Every receptor here comes from a girl under 10 years old in good health.

The chain couples TRBV29-1 to TRBJ2-3; 7 nucleotides agree with TRBD1. The CDR3 length is 13 residues. CDR1 is SQVTM and CDR2 is ANQGSEA in the germline V gene. The V segment lost 7 bases and the J segment 2 bases; nucleotides outside the gene matches: 6. The chain's CDR3 is CSAYRGFTDTQYF. The CDR3 DNA is TGCAGCGCATACAGGGGATTCACAGATACGCAGTATTTT.

The sample holds a few counts of this clonotype. This chain links TRBV11-2 with TRBJ2-5; possibly TRBD2 for D (6 bases). Looked up from germline, CDR1 is SGHAT and CDR2 is FQNNGV. Trimming removed 5 bases from V and 7 bases from J, with 23 bases in between. The CDR3 runs to 16 residues. The CDR3 region has the DNA TGTGCCAGCAGCATCCACCCGCGCGGGGCCCGCGGGACCCAGTACTTC. Encoded protein: CASSIHPRGARGTQYF.

CDR3: CSARDGQGFEQFF. CDR3 DNA: TGCAGTGCTAGAGATGGGCAGGGATTTGAGCAGTTCTTC. This chain joins TRBV20-1 and TRBJ2-1, with D perhaps TRBD1 (5 bases). Trimming took off 0 bases at V and 9 bases at J, with 12 bases between the two ends. The CDR3 loop spans 13 amino acids. Germline values: CDR1 DFQATT, CDR2 SNEGSKA (reference sequence).

A note on this clonotype: The junction does not match germline at one end; this may be a read error. The rearrangement joins TRBV7-2 to TRBJ2-6; D is undetermined. The germline gives CDR1 SGHTA, CDR2 FQGNSA. The CDR3 is made up of 15 amino acids. CDR3 in DNA: TGTGCCAGCAGTCTGAGGTCCTCTAGGGCCAACGTCCTGACTTTC. Its translation: CASSLRSSRANVLTF.

This clonotype was counted between two and nine times. The V and J genes are TRBV4-2 and TRBJ2-3; 11 nucleotides match TRBD2. The ends lost 2 bases at V and 3 bases at J; junction bases unmatched: 4. Per the germline V gene, CDR1 is LGHNA and CDR2 is YNFKEQ. This CDR3 has 16 amino acids. The CDR3 loop is CASSQTRLAGTDTQYF. CDR3 DNA: TGTGCCAGCAGCCAAACTAGACTAGCGGGAACAGATACGCAGTATTTT.

The chain recombines TRBV28 with TRBJ2-6; D gene uncertain. CDR3 length equals 15 residues. CDR1 is MDHEN, CDR2 SYDVKM, per germline. V was pared by 2 bases and J by 1 base, with 6 bases between. The chain's CDR3 is CASSLDLSGANVLTF. Here the CDR3 DNA reads TGTGCCAGCAGTTTAGATCTATCTGGGGCCAACGTCCTGACTTTC.

The rearrangement uses TRBV12-3 or TRBV12-4 and TRBJ1-6, with 8 bases matching TRBD1. Unmatched junction bases numbered 9, after V lost 8 bases and J lost 12 bases. The CDR3 contains 13 residues. The CDR3 here is CASGGQGGRPLHF. As DNA, the CDR3 is TGTGCCAGCGGAGGACAGGGCGGCCGACCCCTCCACTTT.

A note on this clonotype: A junction boundary mismatches the germline segment, possibly from a read error. The chain uses TRBV6-5 and TRBJ2-7, with D maybe TRBD1 (7 bases). Germline V gene lookup returns CDR1 MNHEY and CDR2 SVGAGI. The CDR3 spans 15 residues. Written as DNA, the CDR3 is TGTGCCAACAGTACTACTTCAGGGGGGAAATACGAGCAGTACTTC. Its translation is CANSTTSGGKYEQYF.

The rearrangement links TRBV20-1 to TRBJ2-5; maybe TRBD1 (6 bases). The length of the CDR3 is 13 residues. V lost 5 bases and J 5 bases, leaving 15 bases between the germline ends. Germline V gene data show CDR1 as DFQATT and CDR2 as SNEGSKA (reference sequence). CDR3 bases: TGCAGTGCTCAACTGGGGGCCCAGGAGACCCAGTACTTC. Its protein is CSAQLGAQETQYF.

This clonotype has more than one count but fewer than ten. The chain carries TRBV29-1 and TRBJ1-5; 8 nucleotides line up with TRBD1. The CDR3 is made up of 13 amino acids. CDR1 SQVTM and CDR2 ANQGSEA come from the germline V gene. With 5 bases clipped from V and 5 bases from J, the junction kept 5 bases outside the gene matches. The CDR3 nucleotides are TGCAGCGTTTCGGACAGGGAGGATCAGCCCCAGCATTTT. Its protein is CSVSDREDQPQHF. Full variable domain (remainder filled in from reference TRBV29-1 and TRBJ1-5): SAVISQKPSRDICQRGTSLTIQCQVDSQVTMMFWYRQQPGQSLTLIATANQGSEATYESGFVIDKFPISRPNLTFSTLTVSNMSPEDSSIYLCSVSDREDQPQHFGDGTRLSIL.

CDR3 sequence: CASSSRQGARGEKLFF. In DNA form, the CDR3 reads TGTGCCAGCAGTTCAAGACAGGGGGCGCGCGGTGAAAAACTGTTTTTT. The chain uses TRBV27 and TRBJ1-4, with 10 bases aligning to TRBD1. Germline CDR1 MNHEY, CDR2 SMNVEV (reference sequence). The CDR3 totals 16 residues. J lost 7 bases, V lost 4 bases, and 9 bases had no gene match.

This clonotype was observed at least ten times. The rearrangement uses TRBV11-2 and TRBJ2-1, with 7 bases that match TRBD1. After removal of 5 bases from V and 7 bases from J, the junction contained 14 bases not matched to a gene. The CDR3 extends over 16 amino acids. Per germline, CDR1 SGHAT and CDR2 FQNNGV. CDR3 amino acids: CASSHYDREPRNEQFF. For the CDR3, the DNA is TGTGCCAGCAGCCATTACGACAGGGAGCCTAGGAATGAGCAGTTCTTC.

The J gene is TRBJ1-2, the V gene TRBV29-1; 7 positions agree with TRBD1. CDR1 is SQVTM, CDR2 ANQGSEA, per germline. V shed 2 bases and J 5 bases; nucleotides not matched to a gene: 5. CDR3 size: 13 residues. In DNA, the CDR3 is TGCAGCGTTGAAAGACAGGGTCCTTATGGCTACACCTTC. It translates to CSVERQGPYGYTF. The full variable domain, rest sourced from reference TRBV29-1 and TRBJ1-2, is SAVISQKPSRDICQRGTSLTIQCQVDSQVTMMFWYRQQPGQSLTLIATANQGSEATYESGFVIDKFPISRPNLTFSTLTVSNMSPEDSSIYLCSVERQGPYGYTFGSGTRLTVV.

This clonotype was seen more than once but under ten times. The chain is built from TRBV12-3 or TRBV12-4 and TRBJ2-7; TRBD2 aligns across 11 bases. The V gene end was trimmed by 6 bases and the J gene end by 5 bases; junction bases not matched to a gene: 9. There are 15 residues in the CDR3. CDR3 sequence (DNA): TGTGCCAGCAGCCTTAGCGGGAGGGCTAGAAACGAGCAGTACTTC. It encodes CASSLSGRARNEQYF.

The rearrangement uses TRBV2 and TRBJ2-1, with no clear D. The V gene lost 6 bases and the J gene lost 3 bases, with 24 bases spanning the gap. The germline CDR1 and CDR2 sequences are SNHLY and FYNNEI. The CDR3 loop spans 18 amino acids. The DNA of the CDR3 is TGTGCCAGCAGGCGACCGACGAGAGCCCCAATCGGCTACAATGAGCAGTTCTTC. This sequence encodes CASRRPTRAPIGYNEQFF. Variable domain in full (rest from reference TRBV2 and TRBJ2-1): EPEVTQTPSHQVTQMGQEVILRCVPISNHLYFYWYRQILGQKVEFLVSFYNNEISEKSEIFDDQFSVERPDGSNFTLKIRSTKLEDSAMYFCASRRPTRAPIGYNEQFFGPGTRLTVL.

This clonotype came up a few times. The V gene is TRBV9, the J gene TRBJ2-3; D is perhaps TRBD1 (5 bases). The CDR3 is 14 residues long. Trimming stripped 2 bases from V and 2 bases from J, with 9 bases between. The germline V gene encodes CDR1 SGDLS and CDR2 YYNGEE. In DNA form, the CDR3 reads TGTGCCAGCAGCGTTCAGGGCCTCACAGATACGCAGTATTTT. Protein product: CASSVQGLTDTQYF. The full variable domain, in which reference TRBV9 and TRBJ2-3 provide the parts outside the CDR3, is DSGVTQTPKHLITATGQRVTLRCSPRSGDLSVYWYQQSLDQGLQFLIQYYNGEERAKGNILERFSAQQFPDLHSELNLSSLELGDSALYFCASSVQGLTDTQYFGPGTRLTVL.

This clonotype was recorded a few times. The V call is TRBV5-5, the J call TRBJ1-1; no clear D gene. The CDR3 is 14 residues long. Germline V CDR1 and CDR2: SGHKS, YYEKEE (reference sequence). Trimming shortened V by 0 bases and J by 8 bases, and 14 bases separated the two germline ends. The CDR3 sequence: CASSLEYGVEEAFF. The CDR3 DNA is TGTGCCAGCAGCTTGGAGTACGGAGTCGAAGAAGCTTTCTTT.

This clonotype was seen more than once but under ten times. This chain uses TRBV24-1 with TRBJ2-5, with D maybe TRBD2 (5 bases). The CDR3 runs 16 residues. The germline V gene has CDR1 KGHDR and CDR2 SFDVKD. Trimming pared 0 bases from V and 5 bases from J, leaving 15 bases between. The CDR3 loop is CATSDLDEGFGETQYF. The CDR3, as DNA: TGTGCCACCAGTGATTTGGATGAGGGTTTTGGGGAGACCCAGTACTTC.

The chain uses TRBV4-3 and TRBJ2-7; 8 bases map to TRBD1. V shed 5 bases and J 4 bases; nucleotides not matched to a gene: 10. Looked up from germline, CDR1 is LGHNA and CDR2 is YSLEER. This CDR3 spans 15 amino acids. CDR3 nucleotide sequence: TGCGCCAGCAGCTCTCACCAAGGACAGGGATACGAGCAGTACTTC. Its translation: CASSSHQGQGYEQYF.

The chain joins TRBV6-1 to TRBJ1-2; D gene unclear. The CDR3 contains 13 residues. Germline CDR1 and CDR2: MNHNS and SASEGT. V was clipped by 7 bases and J by 8 bases, with 17 bases between them. CDR3 sequence: CASIRPQFEGYTF. The CDR3 bases are TGTGCCAGCATTAGGCCGCAGTTTGAAGGCTACACCTTC.

The genes are TRBV20-1 and TRBJ1-1; no firm D call. Germline CDR1 is DFQATT and CDR2 is SNEGSKA (reference sequence). With 1 base removed from V and 5 bases from J, the gap between germline ends came to 11 bases. The CDR3 has 13 residues. For the CDR3, the DNA is TGCAGTGCTAGAGCAGAGGGTCGGACTGAAGCTTTCTTT. This translates into CSARAEGRTEAFF.

The rearrangement uses TRBV7-9 and TRBJ2-7; 8 bases map to TRBD2. J lost 7 bases, V lost 5 bases, and 10 bases had no gene match. This CDR3 spans 14 amino acids. Germline CDR1 reads SEHNR; CDR2 reads FQNEAQ (reference sequence). This chain's CDR3 is CASSRSGTSWEQYF. CDR3 coding DNA: TGTGCCAGCAGCCGATCCGGGACTAGTTGGGAGCAGTACTTC.

The chain carries TRBV19 and TRBJ1-5, with a possible D match to TRBD1 (6 bases). Trimming pared 10 bases from V and 5 bases from J, leaving 12 bases between. Germline CDR1 LNHDA, CDR2 SQIVND (reference sequence). The CDR3 is 12 residues long. CDR3 in amino acids: CATSDSYQPQHF. The DNA of the CDR3 is TGTGCCACTTCGGACAGCTATCAGCCCCAGCATTTT.

This chain joins TRBV5-8 and TRBJ2-7; 9 bases are a match to TRBD1. The CDR3 runs 15 residues. V gave up 3 bases and J gave up 0 bases; unmatched junction bases: 4. Germline V gives CDR1 SGHTS, CDR2 YDEGEE. The CDR3, as DNA: TGTGCCAGCAGCTGGGGGACAGGGAACTCCTACGAGCAGTACTTC. Its translation is CASSWGTGNSYEQYF.

The chain combines TRBV5-1 with TRBJ2-5; D might be TRBD1 or TRBD2, each matching 5 bases. Deletions cut 3 bases from V and 3 bases from J, with 15 bases between. The CDR3 loop spans 15 amino acids. The germline CDR1 and CDR2 sequences are SGHRS and YFSETQ. CDR3: CASSWTGTEKETQYF. As DNA, the CDR3 is TGCGCCAGCAGCTGGACCGGGACGGAAAAAGAGACCCAGTACTTC.

As regards this clonotype: An end of the junction differs from the germline gene, which may be a read error. This chain uses TRBV24-1 with TRBJ2-3; 9 bases agree with TRBD2. Germline values: CDR1 KGHDR, CDR2 SFDVKD. CDR3 size: 15 residues. The CDR3 DNA follows: TGTGCCATCAGTGGGGGCGGGGGGGGCACAGATACGCAGTATTTT. Protein sequence: CAISGGGGGTDTQYF.